A single sample is the source of the 5 T cell receptor beta chains below, sequenced in a study of T cell responses to AZD1222 COVID-19 vaccine. Sequencing used immunoSEQ multiplex PCR; TCRdb keeps in-frame clones, though not all of them. In the table there are under 150,000 clones, 85% to 95% of which are singletons. This material consisted of peripheral blood, taken on day 0 of AZD1222 vaccination. The receptors stem from an adult in good health.

The rearrangement links TRBV11-3 to TRBJ2-2; D is possibly TRBD1 or TRBD2 (5 bases each). This CDR3 has 15 residues. V dropped 3 bases and J dropped 3 bases, with 11 bases sitting between them. Germline CDR1 is SGHNT and CDR2 is YENEEA. As DNA, the CDR3 is TGTGCCAGCAGCTTCCGGGGCTCTGACACCGGGGAGCTGTTTTTT. Protein: CASSFRGSDTGELFF.

The CDR3 DNA is TGTGCCAGCAGTGGGGGCAGGGGAGTCCTCTACAATGAGCAGTTCTTC. This sequence encodes CASSGGRGVLYNEQFF. The V and J genes are TRBV27 and TRBJ2-7; tentative D call: TRBD1 (6 bases). The J call may be in error: the DNA end matches TRBJ2-1 better. CDR1 and CDR2 from the germline V gene are MNHEY and SMNVEV (reference sequence). CDR3 size: 16 residues.

This chain uses TRBV30 with TRBJ1-2, with D possibly matching TRBD1 (6 bases). Trimming took 0 bases from V and 8 from J, leaving 19 bases between them. Per the germline V gene, CDR1 is GTSNPN and CDR2 is SVGIG (reference sequence). This CDR3 has 15 amino acids. The CDR3 loop reads CAWSVRGAPRGGYTF. CDR3 bases: TGTGCCTGGAGTGTACGAGGAGCCCCGAGGGGGGGCTACACCTTC.

The V call is TRBV7-7, the J call TRBJ2-5; D possibly corresponds to TRBD2 (5 bases). From germline, CDR1 is SSHAT and CDR2 FNYEAQ (reference sequence). V lost 4 bases, J lost 7 bases, and 19 bases lay in between. CDR3 length: 15 amino acids. CDR3 nucleotides: TGTGCCAGCAGCTCCCAGTCTGGCAATGCGGGGACCCAGTACTTC. Amino acid sequence: CASSSQSGNAGTQYF. The full variable domain, in which reference TRBV7-7 and TRBJ2-5 provide the parts outside the CDR3, is GAGVSQSPRYKVTKRGQDVTLRCDPISSHATLYWYQQALGQGPEFLTYFNYEAQPDKSGLPSDRFSAERPEGSISTLTIQRTEQRDSAMYRCASSSQSGNAGTQYFGPGTRLLVL.

This chain links TRBV3-1 (or the pseudogene TRBV3-2) with TRBJ1-2; TRBD1 matches at 8 bases. The length of the CDR3 is 13 residues. V dropped 8 bases and J dropped 6; count of bases not matched to a gene: 8. Germline CDR1 LGHDT, CDR2 YNNKEL (reference sequence). CDR3 nucleotide sequence: TGTGCCAGCCGACAGGGGATTATGGATGGCTACACCTTC. Protein product: CASRQGIMDGYTF.